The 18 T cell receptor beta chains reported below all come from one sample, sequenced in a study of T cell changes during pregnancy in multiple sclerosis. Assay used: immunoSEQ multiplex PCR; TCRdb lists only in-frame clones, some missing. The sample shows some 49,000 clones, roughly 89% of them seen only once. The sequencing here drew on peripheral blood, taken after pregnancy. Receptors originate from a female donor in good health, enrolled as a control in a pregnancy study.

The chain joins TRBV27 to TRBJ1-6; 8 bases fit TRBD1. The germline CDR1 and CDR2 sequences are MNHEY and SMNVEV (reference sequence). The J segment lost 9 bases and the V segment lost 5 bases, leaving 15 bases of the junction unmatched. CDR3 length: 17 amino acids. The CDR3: CASSRNRGQVTFSPLHF. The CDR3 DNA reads TGTGCCAGCAGTAGAAATAGGGGACAGGTCACTTTTTCACCCCTCCACTTT.

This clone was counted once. CDR3 protein: CASSTINTDTQYF. CDR3 coding DNA: TGTGCCAGTAGTACTATCAACACAGATACGCAGTATTTT. The chain recombines TRBV19 with TRBJ2-3; D is uncertain. The CDR3 spans 13 residues. Trimming took 4 bases from V and 2 from J, leaving 7 bases between them. CDR1 is LNHDA and CDR2 is SQIVND in the germline V gene (reference sequence).

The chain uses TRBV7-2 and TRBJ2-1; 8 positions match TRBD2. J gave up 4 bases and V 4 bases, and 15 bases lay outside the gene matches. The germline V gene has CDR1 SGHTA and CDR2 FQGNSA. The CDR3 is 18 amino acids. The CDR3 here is CASSSFPRLAGGYNEQFF. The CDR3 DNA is TGTGCCAGCAGCTCCTTCCCACGGTTGGCGGGGGGTTACAATGAGCAGTTCTTC.

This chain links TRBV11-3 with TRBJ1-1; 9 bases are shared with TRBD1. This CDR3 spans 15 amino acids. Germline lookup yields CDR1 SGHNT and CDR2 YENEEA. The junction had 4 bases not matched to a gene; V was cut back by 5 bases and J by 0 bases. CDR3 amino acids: CASSRGQGMNTEAFF. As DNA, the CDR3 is TGTGCCAGCAGCCGCGGACAGGGGATGAACACTGAAGCTTTCTTT.

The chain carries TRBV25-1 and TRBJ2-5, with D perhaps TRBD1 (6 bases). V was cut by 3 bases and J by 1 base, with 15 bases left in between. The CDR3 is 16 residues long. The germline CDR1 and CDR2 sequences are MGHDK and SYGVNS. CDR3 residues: CASSEQQGPIQETQYF. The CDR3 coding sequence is TGTGCCAGCAGTGAGCAACAGGGACCCATCCAAGAGACCCAGTACTTC.

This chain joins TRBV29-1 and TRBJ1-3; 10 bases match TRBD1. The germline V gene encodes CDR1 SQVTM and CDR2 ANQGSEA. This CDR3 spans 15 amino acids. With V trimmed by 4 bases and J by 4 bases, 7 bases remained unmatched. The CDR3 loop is CSVGSTGGAGNTIYF. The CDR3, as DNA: TGCAGCGTTGGTTCGACAGGGGGCGCCGGAAACACCATATATTTT.

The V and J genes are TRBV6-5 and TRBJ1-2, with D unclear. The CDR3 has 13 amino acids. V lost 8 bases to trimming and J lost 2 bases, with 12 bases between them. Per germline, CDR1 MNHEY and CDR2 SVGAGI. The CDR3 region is CASRGQTNYGYTF. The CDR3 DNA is TGTGCCAGCCGCGGTCAGACGAACTATGGCTACACCTTC.

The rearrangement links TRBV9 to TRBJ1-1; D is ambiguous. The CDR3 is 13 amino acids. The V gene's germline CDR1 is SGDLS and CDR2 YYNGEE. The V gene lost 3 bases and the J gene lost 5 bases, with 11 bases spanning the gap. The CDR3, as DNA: TGTGCCAGCAGCGCAGCGGCCCGGACTGAAGCTTTCTTT. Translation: CASSAAARTEAFF.

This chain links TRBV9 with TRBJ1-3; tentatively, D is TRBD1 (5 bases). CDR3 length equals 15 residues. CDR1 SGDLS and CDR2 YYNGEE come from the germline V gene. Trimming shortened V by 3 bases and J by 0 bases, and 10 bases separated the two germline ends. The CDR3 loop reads CASSAQGLSGNTIYF. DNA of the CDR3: TGTGCCAGCAGCGCTCAGGGCCTCTCTGGAAACACCATATATTTT.

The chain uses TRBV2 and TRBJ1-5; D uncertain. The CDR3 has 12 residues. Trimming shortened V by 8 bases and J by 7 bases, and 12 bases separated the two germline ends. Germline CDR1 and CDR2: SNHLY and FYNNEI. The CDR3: CASARVEQPQHF. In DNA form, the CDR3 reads TGTGCCAGCGCCCGGGTGGAACAGCCCCAGCATTTT. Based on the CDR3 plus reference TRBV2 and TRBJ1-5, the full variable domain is EPEVTQTPSHQVTQMGQEVILRCVPISNHLYFYWYRQILGQKVEFLVSFYNNEISEKSEIFDDQFSVERPDGSNFTLKIRSTKLEDSAMYFCASARVEQPQHFGDGTRLSIL.

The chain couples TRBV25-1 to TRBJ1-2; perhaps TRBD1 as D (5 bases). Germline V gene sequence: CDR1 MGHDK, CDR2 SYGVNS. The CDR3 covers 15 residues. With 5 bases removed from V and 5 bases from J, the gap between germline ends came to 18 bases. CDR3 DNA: TGTGCCAGCAGTCAAGGGGATCCCTTCTATTATGGCTACACCTTC. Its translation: CASSQGDPFYYGYTF.

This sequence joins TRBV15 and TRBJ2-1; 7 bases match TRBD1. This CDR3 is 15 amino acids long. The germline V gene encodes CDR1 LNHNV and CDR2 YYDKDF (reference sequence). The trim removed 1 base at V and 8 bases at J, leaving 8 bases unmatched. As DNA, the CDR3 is TGTGCCACCAGCAGAGCCTCGACAGGGAGTTATGAGCAGTTCTTC. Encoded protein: CATSRASTGSYEQFF.

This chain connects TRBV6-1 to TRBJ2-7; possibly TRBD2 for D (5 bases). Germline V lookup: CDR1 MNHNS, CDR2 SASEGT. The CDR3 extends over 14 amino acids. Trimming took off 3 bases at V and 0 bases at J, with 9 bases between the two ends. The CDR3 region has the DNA TGTGCCAGCAGTGACGACGGGGACTCCTACGAGCAGTACTTC. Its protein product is CASSDDGDSYEQYF.

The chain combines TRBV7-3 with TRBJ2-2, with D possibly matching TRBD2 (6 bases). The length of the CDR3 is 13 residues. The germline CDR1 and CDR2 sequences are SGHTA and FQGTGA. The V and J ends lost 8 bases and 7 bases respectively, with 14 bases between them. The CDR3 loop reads CASGRMGGGELFF. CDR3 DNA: TGTGCCAGCGGCAGGATGGGGGGCGGGGAGCTGTTTTTT.

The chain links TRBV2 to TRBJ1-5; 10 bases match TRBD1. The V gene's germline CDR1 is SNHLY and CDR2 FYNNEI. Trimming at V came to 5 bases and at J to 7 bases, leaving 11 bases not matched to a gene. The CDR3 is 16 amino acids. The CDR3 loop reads CASSLLRGTGDQPQHF. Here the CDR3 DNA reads TGTGCCAGCAGTCTCCTCCGGGGGACAGGGGACCAGCCCCAGCATTTT.

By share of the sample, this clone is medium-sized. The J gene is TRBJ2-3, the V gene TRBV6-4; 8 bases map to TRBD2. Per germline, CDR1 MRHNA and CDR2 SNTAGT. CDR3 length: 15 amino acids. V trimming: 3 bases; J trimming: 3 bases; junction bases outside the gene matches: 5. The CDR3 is CASSDGAGDTDTQYF. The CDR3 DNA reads TGTGCCAGCAGTGATGGAGCGGGAGATACAGATACGCAGTATTTT.

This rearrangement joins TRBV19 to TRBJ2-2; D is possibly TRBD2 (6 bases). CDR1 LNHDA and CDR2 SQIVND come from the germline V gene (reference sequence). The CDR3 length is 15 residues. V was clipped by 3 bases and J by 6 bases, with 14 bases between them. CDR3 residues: CASSIGGVRSGELFF. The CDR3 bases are TGTGCCAGTAGTATCGGCGGGGTCCGATCCGGGGAGCTGTTTTTT.

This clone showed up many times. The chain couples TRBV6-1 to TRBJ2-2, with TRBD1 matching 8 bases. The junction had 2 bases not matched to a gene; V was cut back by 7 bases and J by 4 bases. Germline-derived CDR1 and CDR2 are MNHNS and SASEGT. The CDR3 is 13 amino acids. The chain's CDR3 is CASTGGRTGELFF. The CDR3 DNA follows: TGTGCCAGCACAGGGGGCCGCACCGGGGAGCTGTTTTTT.